The subject of this entry is one T cell receptor beta chain. Its antigen is not identified. The sorted Tregs were CD4+CD25+CD127-/low cells. Study-wide findings and caveats: Tumor memory CD4+ T cell TCR gene usage clustered with blood and lymph node memory CD4+ cells and lymph node naive CD4+ cells. Tumor Tregs overlapped most with tumor, then blood, naive CD4+ cells. The larger cohort examined one V-J beta rearrangement, not whole repertoires.

V shed 6 bases and J 3 bases; nucleotides not matched to a gene: 5. CDR3 length: 14 residues. After constant-region reverse-primer amplification, full-length variable regions underwent semi-nested PCR with Nested Universal Primer A. TCRdb passed the 5' RACE reads through MiXCR, listing each CDR3 protein once. The sample contains approximately 50,000 distinct CDR3 sequences, approximately 27% of which appear only once. The gene calls are TRBV12-3 or TRBV12-4 and TRBJ1-1; 9 bases are a match to TRBD1. The TCR originated in a female donor with breast cancer. The sequenced material came from tumor-infiltrating Tregs sorted from the breast tumor. CDR3 amino acids: CASSSRTGDTEAFF. The CDR3 region has the DNA TGTGCCAGCAGCTCAAGGACAGGGGACACTGAAGCTTTCTTT.